This paragraph covers one T cell receptor beta chain sequence. The CDR3 consists of 13 residues. CDR1 and CDR2 (germline): MDHEN, SYDVKM. V was shortened by 10 bases and J by 3 bases, with 12 bases between the two germline ends. This specimen comes from a study of blood T cell repertoires in COVID-19. The wider study: The study drew acute and convalescent COVID-19 samples from the United States, Italy and Spain. Sources were T cells, B-cell-depleted T cells, or PBMCs; the material itself was cDNA or gDNA.

Per the authors' pipeline: Reference gene primer amplification gave nucleated cell count estimates. Method: immunoSEQ multiplex PCR; TCRdb's copy keeps in-frame clones and lacks some. From that table come the V and J calls and clone size; the DNA was used to work out D and trimming. This repertoire shows 120,000 or so clones, about 87% found once; its top ten account for 25% to 30%. This TCR derives from a woman between 65 and 79 years old with acute or convalescent COVID-19. The gene calls are TRBV28 and TRBJ1-4; weak D call: TRBD1 (6 bases). Sequenced material: peripheral blood. Here the CDR3 DNA reads TGTGCCATACAGGGTCCCTCTAATGAAAAACTGTTTTTT. Its translation is CAIQGPSNEKLFF.